The 5 T cell receptor beta chains reported below all come from one sample, sequenced in a study of blood T cells in healthy people across ages. Through a sample-barcoded 5' primer and a J-beta primer mix, a second PCR was run for roughly 6 to 11 cycles. TCRdb re-analysed the 5' RACE reads in MiXCR, keeping a single row per CDR3 protein. The table records about 1,400,000 distinct CDR3 sequences, around 55% of them present only once. Sequenced sample: blood. Source of these receptors: a young man in good health.

The rearrangement uses TRBV29-1 and TRBJ1-5, with 7 bases aligning to TRBD1. In germline, CDR1 is SQVTM, CDR2 ANQGSEA. Unmatched junction bases numbered 8, after V lost 5 bases and J lost 4 bases. The CDR3 loop spans 14 amino acids. In DNA form, the CDR3 reads TGCAGCGTTAGGGACAGCGGGGGGAATCAGCCCCAGCATTTT. This gives the protein CSVRDSGGNQPQHF.

The chain carries TRBV7-9 and TRBJ2-1; 12 nucleotides match TRBD2. The germline V gene encodes CDR1 SEHNR and CDR2 FQNEAQ (reference sequence). Trimming took 4 bases from V and 9 from J; bases not matched to a gene: 7. The CDR3 spans 15 residues. CDR3 sequence: CASSSSSGGAVEQFF. Written as DNA, the CDR3 is TGTGCCAGCAGCTCCTCTAGCGGGGGGGCTGTTGAGCAGTTCTTC.

The CDR3 DNA reads as TGTGCCAGCAGTTTAACCGGGACTAGCGGGAGGGACACCGGGGAGCTGTTTTTT. Its protein product is CASSLTGTSGRDTGELFF. The rearrangement uses TRBV12-3 or TRBV12-4 and TRBJ2-2; 16 bases agree with TRBD2. This CDR3 contains 18 residues. With V trimmed by 2 bases and J by 3 bases, 3 bases remained unmatched.

This clonotype was seen a few times. V usage is TRBV6-6 and J usage is TRBJ2-7; possible D gene TRBD2, 6 bases. V was cut by 0 bases and J by 3 bases, with 15 bases left in between. The germline CDR1 and CDR2 sequences are MNHNY and SVGAGI (reference sequence). The CDR3 is 16 residues long. CDR3 DNA sequence: TGTGCCAGCAGTTACTCGTTAGAGGGACTCCTCTACGAGCAGTACTTC. Amino acids: CASSYSLEGLLYEQYF.

The chain employs TRBV14 and TRBJ1-2, with D uncertain. Trimming removed 0 bases at V and 4 bases at J, with 6 bases between. CDR1 is SGHDN, CDR2 FVKESK, per germline. This CDR3 spans 13 amino acids. CDR3 nucleotides: TGTGCCAGCAGCCAAGAATACATCTATGGCTACACCTTC. Its protein product is CASSQEYIYGYTF.